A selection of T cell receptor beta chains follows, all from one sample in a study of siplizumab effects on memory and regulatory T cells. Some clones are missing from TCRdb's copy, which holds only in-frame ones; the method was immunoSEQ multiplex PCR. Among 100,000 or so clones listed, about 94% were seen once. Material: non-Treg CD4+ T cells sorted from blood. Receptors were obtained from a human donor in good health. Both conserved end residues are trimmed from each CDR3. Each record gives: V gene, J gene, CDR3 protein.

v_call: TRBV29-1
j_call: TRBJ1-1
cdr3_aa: SVGQGDTEAF

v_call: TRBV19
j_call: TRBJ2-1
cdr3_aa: ASSLVYRAASSYNEQF

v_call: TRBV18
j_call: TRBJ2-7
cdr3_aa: ASSPSGTANVGAYEQY

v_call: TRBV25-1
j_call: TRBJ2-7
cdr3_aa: ASSELGLAYEQY

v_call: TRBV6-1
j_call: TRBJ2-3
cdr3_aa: ASSGFHGDTQY

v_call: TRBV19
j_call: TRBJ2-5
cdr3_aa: ASSPQEGSKETQY

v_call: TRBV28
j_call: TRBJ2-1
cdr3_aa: ASSSQATLYNEQF

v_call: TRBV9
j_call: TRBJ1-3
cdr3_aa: ASSLPGGNTIY

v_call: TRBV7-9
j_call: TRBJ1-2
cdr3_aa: ASSRDGGRTLHGYT

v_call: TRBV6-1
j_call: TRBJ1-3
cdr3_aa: ASTWEQGMGNTIY

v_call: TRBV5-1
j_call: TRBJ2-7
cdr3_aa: ASSLEGEQY

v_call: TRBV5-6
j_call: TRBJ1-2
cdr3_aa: ASSSPPSLGYT

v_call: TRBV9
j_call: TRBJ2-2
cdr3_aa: ASSARTSGSPGAGELF

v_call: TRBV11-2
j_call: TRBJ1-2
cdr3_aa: ASRPGQASYGYT

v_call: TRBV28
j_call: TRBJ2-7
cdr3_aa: ASSASLGQSYEQY

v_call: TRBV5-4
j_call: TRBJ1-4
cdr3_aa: ASIDPWGSTNEKLF

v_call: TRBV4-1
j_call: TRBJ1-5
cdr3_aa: ASSQELSGQPQH

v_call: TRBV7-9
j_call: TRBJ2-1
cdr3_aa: ASSLGGRLTLYNEQF

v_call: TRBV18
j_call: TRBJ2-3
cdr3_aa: ASSPGTRTDTQY

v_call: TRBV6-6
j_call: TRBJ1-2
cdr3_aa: ASSPRQGYGYT

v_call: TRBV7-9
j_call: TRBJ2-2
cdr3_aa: ASSLGLENAGELF

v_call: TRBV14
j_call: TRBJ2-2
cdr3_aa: ASSQDRGLHTGELF

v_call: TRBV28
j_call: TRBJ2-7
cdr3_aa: ASNLMTGPWEQY

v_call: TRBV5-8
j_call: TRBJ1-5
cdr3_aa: ASSWGTGYSNQPQH

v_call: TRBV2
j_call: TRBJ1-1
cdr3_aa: ASRDIQGYTEAF